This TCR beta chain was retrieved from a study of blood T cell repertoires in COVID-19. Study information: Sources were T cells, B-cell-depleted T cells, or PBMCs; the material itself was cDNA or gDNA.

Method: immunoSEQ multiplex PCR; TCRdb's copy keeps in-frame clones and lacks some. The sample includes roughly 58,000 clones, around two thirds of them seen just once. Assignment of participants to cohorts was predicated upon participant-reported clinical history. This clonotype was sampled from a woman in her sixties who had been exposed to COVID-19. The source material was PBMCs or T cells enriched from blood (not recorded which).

CDR3 in amino acids: CASSVERGGTDTQYF. Here the CDR3 DNA reads TGTGCCAGCAGCGTAGAGCGGGGGGGCACAGATACGCAGTATTTT. The chain joins TRBV9 to TRBJ2-3; 9 bases align to TRBD2. CDR1 is SGDLS and CDR2 is YYNGEE in the germline V gene. The length of the CDR3 is 15 residues. V lost 0 bases, J lost 1 base, and 0 bases stayed unmatched. The entire variable domain, with the rest obtained from reference TRBV9 and TRBJ2-3, is as follows: DSGVTQTPKHLITATGQRVTLRCSPRSGDLSVYWYQQSLDQGLQFLIQYYNGEERAKGNILERFSAQQFPDLHSELNLSSLELGDSALYFCASSVERGGTDTQYFGPGTRLTVL.